This T cell receptor (beta chain) was recorded in a study of response to subunit inactivated influenza vaccine. Study observations and caveats: The authors put forward the suggestion that each seasonal influenza vaccination may bring in only a limited number of new T cells.

This clonotype was recorded a few times. Its antigen is as yet unknown. Trimming shortened V by 4 bases and J by 4 bases, and 11 bases separated the two germline ends. The CDR3 is 13 residues long. TCRdb itself ran the RT-PCR reads through MiXCR, one entry per CDR3 protein. The sample has 250,000 to 350,000 distinct CDR3 sequences, approximately 20% seen once. V and J are TRBV12-3 or TRBV12-4 and TRBJ2-7; D tentatively fits TRBD1 or TRBD2 (5 bases each). Here the sequenced sample was PBMCs from blood, taken less than 22 months after vaccination. The receptor was isolated from a man in his fifties or sixties who received an inactivated influenza vaccine. The CDR3 DNA reads as TGTGCCAGCAGTTGGGACGCGAGATACGAGCAGTACTTC. This encodes CASSWDARYEQYF.